The sequence of this T cell receptor beta chain was determined in a study of blood T cell repertoires in COVID-19. This CDR3 comprises 15 residues. Losses at the gene ends were 5 bases for V and 2 bases for J; bases not matched to a gene: 6. The germline V gene encodes CDR1 SGHDT and CDR2 YYEEEE. Method: immunoSEQ multiplex PCR; TCRdb's copy keeps in-frame clones and lacks some. The sample shows just over 250,000 clones, about nine tenths of them seen only once. The chain recombines TRBV5-6 with TRBJ2-1; 8 positions match TRBD2. The sequence derives from a man aged 35 to 55 who had recovered from COVID-19. Input material: peripheral blood. The CDR3 bases are TGTGCCAGCAGTTCGGGAGGGTTTACCTACAATGAGCAGTTCTTC. Its translation: CASSSGGFTYNEQFF.